This T cell receptor (beta chain) was documented in a study of blood T cell repertoires in COVID-19. Background on the study: Some COVID-19 samples were acute and others convalescent; all came from the United States, Italy and Spain.

The length of the CDR3 is 14 residues. Germline V gene data show CDR1 as SGHNT and CDR2 as YENEEA. The ends lost 5 bases at V and 3 bases at J; junction bases unmatched: 6. Researchers sorted participants into cohorts using their self-reported clinical history. TCRdb's copy holds only in-frame clones and misses some; the assay was immunoSEQ multiplex PCR. The table has hundreds of thousands of clones, around 90% seen once. Input material: PBMCs or T cells enriched from blood (not recorded which). The receptor comes from a man in his sixties who had recovered from COVID-19. The rearrangement joins TRBV11-3 to TRBJ1-1; 7 positions agree with TRBD1. DNA of the CDR3: TGTGCCAGCAGCCCGAGACAGGGTCACACTGAAGCTTTCTTT. Residues: CASSPRQGHTEAFF.